This T cell receptor (beta chain) was obtained from a study of vaccination and CD4 T cells after COVID-19. Across the study: For post-vaccine samples, collection took place a median around 73 days after dose two, ranging from 14 to 241.

A word on this clonotype: Its target is unknown.

Study outcomes and limitations: Reactive clonotype counts went from median about 20 after infection to a few dozen after vaccination, nonsignificantly.

Oncomine TCR Beta short-read sequencing was applied to DNA from cultured CD4+ T cells. TCRdb fed the PCR reads into MiXCR, producing one record per CDR3 protein. The sample holds fewer than 15,000 distinct CDR3 sequences; about two fifths are singletons and the top ten take 10% to 15%. Specified treatment: 10-day PBMC culture with coronavirus spike peptide pools or control peptides (ViraFEST assay). Days 3 and 7 saw half the medium swapped for fresh IL-2 medium. The sample comprised CD4+ T cells from blood, cultured in vitro. The origin of this receptor is a human donor who had recovered from COVID-19.

CDR3 sequence (DNA): TGTGCCAGCAGCCAAGCCTTGGGGACTTTTGCAAGGGCAGATACGCAGTATTTT. Its protein product is CASSQALGTFARADTQYF. V and J are TRBV3-1 and TRBJ2-3; possible D gene TRBD2, 6 bases. Germline assignment: CDR1 LGHDT and CDR2 YNNKEL (reference sequence). V lost 1 base, J lost 4 bases, and 21 bases lay in between. This CDR3 spans 18 amino acids.